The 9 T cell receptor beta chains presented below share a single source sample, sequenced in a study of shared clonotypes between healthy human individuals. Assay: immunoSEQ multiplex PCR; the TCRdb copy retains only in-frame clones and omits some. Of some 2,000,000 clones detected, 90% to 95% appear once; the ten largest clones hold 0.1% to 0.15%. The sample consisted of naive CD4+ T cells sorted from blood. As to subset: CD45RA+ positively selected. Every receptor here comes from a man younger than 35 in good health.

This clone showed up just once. DNA for the CDR3: TGTGCCAGCAGCCGCACAGGGGTGAAGGAGACCCAGTACTTC. Protein: CASSRTGVKETQYF. This chain joins TRBV7-2 and TRBJ2-5; 7 nucleotides match TRBD1. V gave up 5 bases and J gave up 5 bases; unmatched junction bases: 8. Looked up from germline, CDR1 is SGHTA and CDR2 is FQGNSA. This CDR3 has 14 residues.

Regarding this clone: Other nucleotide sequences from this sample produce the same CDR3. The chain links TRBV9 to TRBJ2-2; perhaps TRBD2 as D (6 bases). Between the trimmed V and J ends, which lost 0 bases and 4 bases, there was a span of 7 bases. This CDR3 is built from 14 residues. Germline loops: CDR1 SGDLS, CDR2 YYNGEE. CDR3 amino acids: CASSVVGGTGELFF. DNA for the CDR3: TGTGCCAGCAGCGTAGTCGGGGGCACCGGGGAGCTGTTTTTT.

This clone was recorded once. CDR3 amino acids: CASSPQGLNEKLFF. The CDR3 coding sequence is TGTGCCAGCAGCCCCCAGGGATTAAATGAAAAACTGTTTTTT. The chain joins TRBV7-9 to TRBJ1-4, with a tentative D call TRBD1 (5 bases). V was shortened by 5 bases and J by 5 bases, with 12 bases between the two germline ends. The CDR3 runs 14 residues. Germline V lookup: CDR1 SEHNR, CDR2 FQNEAQ (reference sequence).

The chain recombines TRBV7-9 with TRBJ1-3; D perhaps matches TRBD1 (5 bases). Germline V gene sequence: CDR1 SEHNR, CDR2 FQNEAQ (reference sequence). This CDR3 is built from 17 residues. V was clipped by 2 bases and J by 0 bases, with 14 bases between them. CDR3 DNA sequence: TGTGCCAGCAGCTTAATCCTTGACAGCCTCTCTGGAAACACCATATATTTT. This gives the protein CASSLILDSLSGNTIYF. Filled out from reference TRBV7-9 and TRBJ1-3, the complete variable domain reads DTGVSQNPRHKITKRGQNVTFRCDPISEHNRLYWYRQTLGQGPEFLTYFQNEAQLEKSRLLSDRFSAERPKGSFSTLEIQRTEQGDSAMYLCASSLILDSLSGNTIYFGEGSWLTVV.

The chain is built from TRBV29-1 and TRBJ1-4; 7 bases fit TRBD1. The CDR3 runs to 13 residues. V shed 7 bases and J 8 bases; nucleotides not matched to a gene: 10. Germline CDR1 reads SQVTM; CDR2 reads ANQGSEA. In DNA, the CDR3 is TGCAGCGCCGGGACAGCCCTTACGGAAAAACTGTTTTTT. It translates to CSAGTALTEKLFF.

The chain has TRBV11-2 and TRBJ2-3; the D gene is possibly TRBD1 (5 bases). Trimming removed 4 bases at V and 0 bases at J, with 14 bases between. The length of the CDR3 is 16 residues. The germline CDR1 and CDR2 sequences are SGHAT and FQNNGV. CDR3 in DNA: TGTGCCAGCAGCTCTGGTCAGGGCCCTAGCACAGATACGCAGTATTTT. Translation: CASSSGQGPSTDTQYF. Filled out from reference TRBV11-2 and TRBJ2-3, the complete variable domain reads EAGVAQSPRYKIIEKRQSVAFWCNPISGHATLYWYQQILGQGPKLLIQFQNNGVVDDSQLPKDRFSAERLKGVDSTLKIQPAKLEDSAVYLCASSSGQGPSTDTQYFGPGTRLTVL.

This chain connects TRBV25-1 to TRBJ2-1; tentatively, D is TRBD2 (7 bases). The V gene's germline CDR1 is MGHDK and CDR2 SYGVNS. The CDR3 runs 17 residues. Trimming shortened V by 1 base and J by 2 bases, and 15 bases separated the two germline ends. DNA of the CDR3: TGTGCCAGCAGTGAATGGGTACAGGGAGGGCCCTACAATGAGCAGTTCTTC. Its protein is CASSEWVQGGPYNEQFF.

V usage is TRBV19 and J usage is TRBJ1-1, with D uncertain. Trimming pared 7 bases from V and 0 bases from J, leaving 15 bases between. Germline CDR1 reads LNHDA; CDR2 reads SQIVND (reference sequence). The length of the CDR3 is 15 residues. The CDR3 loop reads CASIHPQVMNTEAFF. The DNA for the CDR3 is TGTGCCAGTATCCATCCCCAGGTTATGAACACTGAAGCTTTCTTT.

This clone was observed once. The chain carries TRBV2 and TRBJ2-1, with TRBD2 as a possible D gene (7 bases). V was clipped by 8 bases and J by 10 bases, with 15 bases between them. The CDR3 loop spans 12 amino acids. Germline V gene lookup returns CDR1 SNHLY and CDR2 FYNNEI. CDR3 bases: TGTGCCAGCTGCGGGGGCGGGGGCGAGCAGTTCTTC. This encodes CASCGGGGEQFF.